These T cell receptor beta chains were read from a single sample in a study of blood T cell repertoires in COVID-19. Clones were read by immunoSEQ multiplex PCR, and TCRdb kept only the in-frame ones, dropping some. The repertoire includes around 320,000 clones, 90% to 95% of them detected once, and about 4.2% sits in the top ten. The sample was PBMCs or T cells enriched from blood (not recorded which). The receptor source for this set is a woman under 40 who had been exposed to COVID-19. Both conserved end residues are part of each CDR3. Each record gives: J gene, V gene, clone size, D gene, CDR3 protein, CDR3 DNA. The D gene is left open where the match is weak. Only part of the rows carry a size: once, few, many, or a class if the clone is expanded.

TRBJ1-2	TRBV4-3	NA	NA	CASSRSRGTGGANGYTF	TGCGCCAGCAGCCGATCCCGGGGCACTGGGGGCGCTAATGGCTACACCTTC
TRBJ1-2	TRBV19	NA	NA	CASSMGHSYGYTF	TGTGCCAGTAGTATGGGCCATAGTTATGGCTACACCTTC
TRBJ2-3	TRBV3-1/TRBV3-2	NA	TRBD2	CASSQDWGTSIGDTQYF	TGTGCCAGCAGCCAAGATTGGGGGACTAGCATCGGAGATACGCAGTATTTT
TRBJ1-5	TRBV10-3	NA	TRBD1	CAINMDRGRNQPQHF	TGTGCCATCAATATGGACAGGGGAAGAAATCAGCCCCAGCATTTT
TRBJ2-5	TRBV29-1	NA	NA	CSVKQVQETQYF	TGCAGCGTTAAACAGGTCCAAGAGACCCAGTACTTC
TRBJ1-6	TRBV7-9	NA	NA	CASSEQGESPLHF	TGTGCCAGTTCGGAGCAGGGTGAATCACCCCTCCACTTT
TRBJ2-1	TRBV20-1	NA	TRBD1	CSASTVGQGAIEQFF	TGCAGTGCTAGTACCGTGGGACAGGGGGCTATTGAGCAGTTCTTC
TRBJ2-7	TRBV9	NA	NA	CASSPREQYF	TGTGCCAGCAGCCCCCGGGAGCAGTACTTC
TRBJ2-3	TRBV7-9	NA	TRBD2	CASRPRGGASTDTQYF	TGTGCCAGCAGGCCGCGGGGGGGTGCTAGCACAGATACGCAGTATTTT
TRBJ2-7	TRBV6-5	NA	NA	CASSITRDNEQYF	TGTGCCAGCAGTATAACTAGGGACAACGAGCAGTACTTC
TRBJ2-1	TRBV7-9	NA	NA	CASSLGLFISYNEQFF	TGTGCCAGCAGCTTAGGACTTTTCATCTCCTACAATGAGCAGTTCTTC
TRBJ1-2	TRBV7-2	few	NA	CASSLGGGDGYTF	TGTGCCAGCAGCTTAGGCGGAGGGGACGGCTACACCTTC
TRBJ1-5	TRBV19	NA	NA	CASSPRGDGYQPQHF	TGTGCCAGTAGCCCAAGGGGTGATGGTTATCAGCCCCAGCATTTT
TRBJ1-4	TRBV5-4	few	NA	CASSLTGERDEKLFF	TGTGCCAGCAGCTTGACGGGGGAACGTGATGAAAAACTGTTTTTT
TRBJ2-7	TRBV6-6	NA	NA	CASRPGTRGLNEQYF	TGTGCCAGCCGCCCCGGGACAAGGGGTTTAAACGAGCAGTACTTC
TRBJ1-2	TRBV12-3/TRBV12-4	NA	NA	CASSFGQAFDYTF	TGTGCCAGCAGTTTTGGTCAGGCCTTTGACTACACCTTC
TRBJ2-7	TRBV7-8	NA	TRBD2	CASSAIAGAYYEQYF	TGTGCCAGCAGCGCCATAGCGGGGGCCTACTACGAGCAGTACTTC
TRBJ1-2	TRBV5-1	NA	NA	CASSLSTVNYGYTF	TGCGCCAGCAGCTTGTCGACTGTAAACTATGGCTACACCTTC
TRBJ1-2	TRBV7-2	NA	NA	CASSLPGMGYGYTF	TGTGCCAGCAGCTTGCCAGGGATGGGGTATGGCTACACCTTC